Sequencing of this T cell receptor (beta chain) was carried out in a study of T cell repertoires in cytomegalovirus infection. As to this clonotype: Its antigen is not identified.

Findings and caveats of the study: Cumulative frequency of public TCR beta families picked out carriers of CMV plus the relevant HLA.

Via MiXCR, TCRdb re-called the reads, giving one row per CDR3 protein. The sample lists some 940,000 distinct CDR3 sequences, approximately 30% occurring once. The V end lost 1 base, the J end lost 0 bases, and 3 bases lay between the germline ends. Germline V CDR1 and CDR2: MGHRA, YSYEKL. The CDR3 has 14 amino acids. The receptor's source is a human donor in good health (CMV status not recorded). Some clones in this sample may be carry-over from other donors' samples. The starting material was cultured CD8+ T cells from PBMCs, obtained from culture after CMV antigen stimulation. The V and J genes are TRBV4-1 and TRBJ2-2; D unresolved. The CDR3 region is CASSQGPNTGELFF. The CDR3 nucleotides are TGCGCCAGCAGCCAAGGCCCGAACACCGGGGAGCTGTTTTTT.